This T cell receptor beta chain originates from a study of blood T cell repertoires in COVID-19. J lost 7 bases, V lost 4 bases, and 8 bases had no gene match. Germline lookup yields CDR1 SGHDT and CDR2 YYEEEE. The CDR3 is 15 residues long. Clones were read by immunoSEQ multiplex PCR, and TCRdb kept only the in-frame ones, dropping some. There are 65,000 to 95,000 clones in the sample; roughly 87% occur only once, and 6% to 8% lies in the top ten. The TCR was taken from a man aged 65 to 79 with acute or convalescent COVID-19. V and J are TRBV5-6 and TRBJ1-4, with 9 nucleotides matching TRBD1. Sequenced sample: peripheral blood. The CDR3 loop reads CASSIRTGAGEKLFF. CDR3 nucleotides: TGTGCCAGCAGCATACGGACAGGGGCGGGTGAAAAACTGTTTTTT.